The 17 T cell receptor beta chains in this list originate from one sample, sequenced in a study of blood T cell repertoires in COVID-19. Profiling relied on immunoSEQ multiplex PCR, and the TCRdb table lists in-frame clones only, not all of them. The sample holds fewer than 150,000 clones; 70% to 80% are singletons and the top ten take 10% to 12%. Sequencing input: peripheral blood. The receptor source for this set is a human donor in a cohort sampled during active COVID-19.

This clone was seen a few times. The chain links TRBV27 to TRBJ1-5; 11 bases map to TRBD1. CDR1 and CDR2 (germline): MNHEY, SMNVEV (reference sequence). Trimming removed 8 bases from V and 4 bases from J; junction bases left unmatched: 4. The CDR3 spans 14 residues. The CDR3 nucleotides are TGTGCCAGCGCGGACAGGGGGCCGAATCAGCCCCAGCATTTT. Translation gives CASADRGPNQPQHF.

The V call is TRBV9, the J call TRBJ2-7; the D gene is possibly TRBD1 (6 bases). The CDR3 covers 13 residues. V lost 3 bases and J 1 base, leaving 8 bases between the germline ends. CDR1 and CDR2 from the germline V gene are SGDLS and YYNGEE. CDR3 loop: CASSAGQSYEQYF. In DNA, the CDR3 is TGTGCCAGCAGCGCAGGACAGTCCTACGAGCAGTACTTC.

In this sample, this clone turned up once. This chain uses TRBV5-4 with TRBJ2-7; TRBD2 agrees at 7 bases. V gave up 1 base and J gave up 5 bases; unmatched junction bases: 12. The CDR3 spans 16 residues. CDR1 and CDR2 (germline): SGHNT, YYREEE (reference sequence). As DNA, the CDR3 is TGTGCCAGCAGCTTGAGTTTTAGTGCGGGGGTAGACGAGCAGTACTTC. This codes for CASSLSFSAGVDEQYF.

This clone was found once. This chain links TRBV6-2 or TRBV6-3 with TRBJ1-6, with 8 bases that match TRBD1. CDR1 is MNHEY and CDR2 is SVGEGT in the germline V gene. The CDR3 is made up of 15 amino acids. The ends lost 4 bases at V and 9 bases at J; junction bases unmatched: 8. The CDR3 DNA is TGTGCCAGCAGTTCCCCGCAGGGGGCGGTTTCACCCCTCCACTTT. Protein product: CASSSPQGAVSPLHF.

The chain couples TRBV5-5 to TRBJ2-7; 8 nucleotides line up with TRBD2. This CDR3 has 17 amino acids. Trimming removed 4 bases from V and 4 bases from J; junction bases left unmatched: 16. Germline lookup yields CDR1 SGHKS and CDR2 YYEKEE (reference sequence). DNA of the CDR3: TGTGCCAGCAGCCCACACCGGGCCCCCGGGGGGGGTTACGAGCAGTACTTC. Its protein is CASSPHRAPGGGYEQYF.

This clone has more than one count but fewer than ten. Other DNA variants within this sample encode the same CDR3. The chain links TRBV5-1 to TRBJ2-1, with a weak D call TRBD1 (6 bases). CDR1 is SGHRS, CDR2 YFSETQ, per germline. Trimming shortened V by 0 bases and J by 0 bases, and 10 bases separated the two germline ends. This CDR3 region has 16 residues. CDR3 protein: CASSLGGGSSYNEQFF. The CDR3 bases are TGCGCCAGCAGCTTGGGAGGGGGAAGCTCCTACAATGAGCAGTTCTTC.

There are a few counts of this clone. The CDR3 DNA reads as TGTGCCACCAGCTCTCGACTAGCGAGCACAGATACGCAGTATTTT. Encoded protein: CATSSRLASTDTQYF. V usage is TRBV15 and J usage is TRBJ2-3; 8 bases are a match to TRBD2. Germline trimming cut 5 bases from V and 0 bases from J; bases unmatched to any gene: 4. The germline V gene encodes CDR1 LNHNV and CDR2 YYDKDF (reference sequence). The CDR3 runs 15 residues.

The gene calls are TRBV5-1 and TRBJ1-2, with no clear D. The V and J ends lost 0 bases and 8 bases respectively, with 11 bases between them. Looked up from germline, CDR1 is SGHRS and CDR2 is YFSETQ. CDR3 length: 13 amino acids. The CDR3 sequence is CASSLDAERGYTF. The CDR3 DNA reads TGCGCCAGCAGCTTGGACGCCGAGCGAGGCTACACCTTC.

V gene TRBV9 combines with J gene TRBJ1-1, with D perhaps matching TRBD1 (5 bases). Per the germline V gene, CDR1 is SGDLS and CDR2 is YYNGEE. V was shortened by 0 bases and J by 0 bases, with 12 bases between the two germline ends. The CDR3 spans 16 residues. In DNA form, the CDR3 reads TGTGCCAGCAGCGTAGGAGGGGACTTCATGAACACTGAAGCTTTCTTT. Its protein is CASSVGGDFMNTEAFF.

The chain couples TRBV10-2 to TRBJ1-5; possible D gene TRBD1, 5 bases. CDR3 length: 16 residues. From germline, CDR1 is WSHSY and CDR2 SAAADI. V was cut by 3 bases and J by 6 bases, with 18 bases left in between. CDR3 in DNA: TGCGCCAGCAGTGATGGGACTGGAGCGGGGCGTCAGCCCCAGCATTTT. It yields the protein CASSDGTGAGRQPQHF.

J is TRBJ1-5 and V is TRBV7-9; the D gene is possibly TRBD1 (5 bases). Germline V gene lookup returns CDR1 SEHNR and CDR2 FQNEAQ (reference sequence). Trimming cost V 5 bases and J 7 bases, with 9 bases left between them. This CDR3 contains 12 residues. The CDR3 loop is CASSPGDQPQHF. CDR3 nucleotide sequence: TGTGCCAGCAGCCCGGGGGACCAGCCCCAGCATTTT.

V usage is TRBV6-6 and J usage is TRBJ1-1; possibly TRBD1 for D (5 bases). The ends were cut back, 5 bases at V and 1 base at J, with 17 bases in the middle. CDR3 length: 16 residues. In germline, CDR1 is MNHNY, CDR2 SVGAGI (reference sequence). The CDR3 DNA reads TGTGCCAGCAGTCGACCCGGGGGACGGAAGAACACTGAAGCTTTCTTT. Protein sequence: CASSRPGGRKNTEAFF.

There are a few counts of this clone. The V gene is TRBV4-1, the J gene TRBJ1-2, with TRBD1 matching over 9 bases. Losses at the gene ends were 8 bases for V and 3 bases for J; bases not matched to a gene: 10. CDR1 and CDR2 (germline): MGHRA, YSYEKL. CDR3 size: 15 residues. DNA for the CDR3: TGCGCCAGCGGCGCGGCCGACAGGGGGGACTATGGCTACACCTTC. This codes for CASGAADRGDYGYTF.

The chain has TRBV30 and TRBJ1-1; D ambiguous. The CDR3 is 13 amino acids. V lost 2 bases and J 2 bases, leaving 9 bases between the germline ends. Germline-derived CDR1 and CDR2 are GTSNPN and SVGIG (reference sequence). In DNA form, the CDR3 reads TGTGCCTGGAGTAAACAGCTAAACACTGAAGCTTTCTTT. Translating gives CAWSKQLNTEAFF.

The chain uses TRBV3-1 (or the pseudogene TRBV3-2) and TRBJ2-2; a weak D match, TRBD1 (5 bases). The CDR3 contains 17 residues. Trimming shortened V by 3 bases and J by 3 bases, and 17 bases separated the two germline ends. Germline CDR1 and CDR2: LGHDT and YNNKEL (reference sequence). In DNA form, the CDR3 reads TGTGCCAGCAGCCAGCCTTTGGGGCCCCCTTACACCGGGGAGCTGTTTTTT. Translation: CASSQPLGPPYTGELFF.

The rearrangement joins TRBV12-3 or TRBV12-4 to TRBJ1-1; perhaps TRBD1 as D (5 bases). The CDR3 runs to 13 residues. Trimming shortened V by 6 bases and J by 4 bases, and 12 bases separated the two germline ends. CDR3 in amino acids: CASRRGVSTEAFF. DNA for the CDR3: TGTGCCAGCAGGCGGGGGGTATCCACTGAAGCTTTCTTT.

J is TRBJ2-1 and V is TRBV24-1; 9 nucleotides align to TRBD1. Germline-derived CDR1 and CDR2 are KGHDR and SFDVKD. The CDR3 is 14 residues long. Trimming removed 3 bases from V and 8 bases from J; junction bases left unmatched: 4. CDR3 sequence reads: CATSDPGTGYEQFF. CDR3 bases: TGTGCCACCAGTGATCCCGGGACAGGGTATGAGCAGTTCTTC.